The 6 T cell receptor beta chains in this list originate from one sample, sequenced in a study of OX40 agonist ivuxolimab in advanced cancers. Sequencing used immunoSEQ multiplex PCR; TCRdb keeps in-frame clones, though not all of them. The table records around 56,000 clones, about 89% of them present only once. The sample in question was CD4+ or CD8+ T cells sorted from blood, obtained in a trial of the OX40 agonist ivuxolimab. Receptors originate from an adult with an advanced solid tumor such as melanoma, head and neck, liver or kidney cancer.

This chain links TRBV5-1 with TRBJ2-5, with 10 bases fitting TRBD1. V lost 7 bases, J lost 5 bases, and 11 bases stayed unmatched. This CDR3 contains 15 residues. From germline, CDR1 is SGHRS and CDR2 YFSETQ. The CDR3 sequence is CASAPTGGAWETQYF. The CDR3 nucleotides are TGCGCCAGCGCTCCGACAGGGGGCGCGTGGGAGACCCAGTACTTC.

J is TRBJ1-5 and V is TRBV19; 9 positions match TRBD1. V lost 4 bases and J lost 11; bases outside the gene matches: 12. CDR3 length: 15 amino acids. The V gene's germline CDR1 is LNHDA and CDR2 SQIVND (reference sequence). The CDR3 region has the DNA TGTGCCAGTAGTAAACTCTCCGGGACAGGGCAAGCCCAGCATTTT. Protein sequence: CASSKLSGTGQAQHF.

The chain uses TRBV7-2 and TRBJ2-7, with 14 bases that match TRBD2. Germline CDR1 SGHTA, CDR2 FQGNSA. Losses at the gene ends were 5 bases for V and 3 bases for J; bases not matched to a gene: 3. The CDR3 has 15 amino acids. The CDR3 loop reads CASSRGLAGVYEQYF. In DNA form, the CDR3 reads TGTGCCAGCAGCCGGGGACTAGCGGGAGTCTACGAGCAGTACTTC.

The chain couples TRBV28 to TRBJ2-3; 7 nucleotides agree with TRBD2. The CDR3 consists of 15 residues. The V segment lost 4 bases and the J segment 1 base; nucleotides outside the gene matches: 5. CDR1 MDHEN and CDR2 SYDVKM come from the germline V gene. The CDR3 spells CASSSREGGTDTQYF. The CDR3 DNA is TGTGCCAGCAGTTCCAGGGAGGGCGGCACAGATACGCAGTATTTT.

This rearrangement joins TRBV7-9 to TRBJ1-5; D might be TRBD1 (5 bases). Germline lookup yields CDR1 SEHNR and CDR2 FQNEAQ (reference sequence). The germline V and J ends were trimmed by 5 bases and 5 bases, with 13 bases remaining between them. This CDR3 has 14 amino acids. CDR3 nucleotide sequence: TGTGCCAGCAGCCCCTCGGGGGATGATCAGCCCCAGCATTTT. Translating gives CASSPSGDDQPQHF.

The chain joins TRBV19 to TRBJ2-1; D is possibly TRBD1 (5 bases). The V end lost 1 base, the J end lost 9 bases, and 10 bases lay between the germline ends. Germline V lookup: CDR1 LNHDA, CDR2 SQIVND (reference sequence). The CDR3 loop spans 13 amino acids. In DNA, the CDR3 is TGTGCCAGTAGTATAGGGGGCTGGATTGAGCAGTTCTTC. It is translated as CASSIGGWIEQFF.